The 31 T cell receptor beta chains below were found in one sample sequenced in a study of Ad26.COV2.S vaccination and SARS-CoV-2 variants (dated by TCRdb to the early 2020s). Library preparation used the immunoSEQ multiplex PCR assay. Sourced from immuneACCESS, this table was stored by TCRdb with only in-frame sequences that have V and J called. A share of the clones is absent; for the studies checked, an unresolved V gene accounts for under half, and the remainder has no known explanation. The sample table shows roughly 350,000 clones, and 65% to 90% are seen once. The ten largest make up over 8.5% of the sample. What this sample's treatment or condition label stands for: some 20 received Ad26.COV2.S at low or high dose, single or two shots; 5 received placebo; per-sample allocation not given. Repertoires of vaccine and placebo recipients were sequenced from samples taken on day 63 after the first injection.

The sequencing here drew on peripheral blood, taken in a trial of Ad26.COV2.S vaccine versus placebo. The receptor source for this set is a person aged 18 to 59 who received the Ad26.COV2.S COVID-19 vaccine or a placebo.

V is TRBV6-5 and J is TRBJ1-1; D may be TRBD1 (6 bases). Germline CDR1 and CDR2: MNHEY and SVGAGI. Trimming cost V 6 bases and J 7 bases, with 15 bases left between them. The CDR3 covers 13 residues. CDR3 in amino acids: CASRGGPTVEAFF. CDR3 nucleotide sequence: TGTGCCAGCAGAGGGGGACCGACGGTTGAAGCTTTCTTT.

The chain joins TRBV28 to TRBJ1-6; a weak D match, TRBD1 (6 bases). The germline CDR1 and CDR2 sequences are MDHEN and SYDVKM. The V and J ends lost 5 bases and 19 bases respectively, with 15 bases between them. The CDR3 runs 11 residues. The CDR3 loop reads CASSPGGAQHF. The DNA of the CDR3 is TGTGCCAGCAGTCCCGGGGGGGCCCAACACTTT. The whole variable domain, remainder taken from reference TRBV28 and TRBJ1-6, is DVKVTQSSRYLVKRTGEKVFLECVQDMDHENMFWYRQDPGLGLRLIYFSYDVKMKEKGDIPEGYSVSREKKERFSLILESASTNQTSMYLCASSPGGAQHFGNGTRLTVT.

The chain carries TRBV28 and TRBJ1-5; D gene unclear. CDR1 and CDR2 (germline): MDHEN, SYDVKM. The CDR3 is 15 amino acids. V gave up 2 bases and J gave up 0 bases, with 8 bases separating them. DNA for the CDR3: TGTGCCAGCAGTTTAATAGATAGTAGCAATCAGCCCCAGCATTTT. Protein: CASSLIDSSNQPQHF.

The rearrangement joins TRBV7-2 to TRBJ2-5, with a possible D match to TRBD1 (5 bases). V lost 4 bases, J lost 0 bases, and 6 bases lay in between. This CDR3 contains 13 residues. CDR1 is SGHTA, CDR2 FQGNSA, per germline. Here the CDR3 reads CASSWGYQETQYF. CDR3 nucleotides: TGTGCCAGCAGCTGGGGCTACCAAGAGACCCAGTACTTC.

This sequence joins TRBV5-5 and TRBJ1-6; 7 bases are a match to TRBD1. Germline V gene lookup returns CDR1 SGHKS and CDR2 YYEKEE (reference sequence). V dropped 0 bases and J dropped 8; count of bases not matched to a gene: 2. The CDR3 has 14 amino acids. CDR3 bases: TGTGCCAGCAGCTTGGAGGGGGCATATTCACCCCTCCACTTT. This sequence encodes CASSLEGAYSPLHF.

DNA for the CDR3: TGCAGCGTTACCGGGGGGCCCCCTAGGTCCGGGGAGCTGTTTTTT. Its translation: CSVTGGPPRSGELFF. J is TRBJ2-2 and V is TRBV29-1, with D perhaps matching TRBD2 (7 bases). The CDR3 is 15 residues long. The germline V gene has CDR1 SQVTM and CDR2 ANQGSEA. V lost 5 bases and J lost 6, with 19 bases in between.

The chain's CDR3 is CAWSDPGQGFSGNTIYF. For the CDR3, the DNA is TGTGCCTGGAGTGACCCGGGACAGGGTTTCTCTGGAAACACCATATATTTT. V gene TRBV30 combines with J gene TRBJ1-3; 9 nucleotides agree with TRBD1. Unmatched junction bases numbered 7, after V lost 1 base and J lost 0 bases. Germline CDR1 reads GTSNPN; CDR2 reads SVGIG (reference sequence). The CDR3 loop spans 17 amino acids.

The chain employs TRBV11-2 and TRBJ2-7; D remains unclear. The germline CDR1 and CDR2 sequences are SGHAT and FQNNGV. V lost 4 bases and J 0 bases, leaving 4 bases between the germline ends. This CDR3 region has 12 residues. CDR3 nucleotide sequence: TGTGCCAGCAGCTCTCTCTCCTACGAGCAGTACTTC. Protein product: CASSSLSYEQYF.

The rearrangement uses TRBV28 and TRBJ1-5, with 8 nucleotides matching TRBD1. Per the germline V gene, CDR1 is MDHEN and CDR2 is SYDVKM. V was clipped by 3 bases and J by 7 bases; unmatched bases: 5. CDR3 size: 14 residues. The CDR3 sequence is CASSFRGRGQPQHF. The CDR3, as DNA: TGTGCCAGCAGTTTCAGGGGGCGCGGGCAGCCCCAGCATTTT.

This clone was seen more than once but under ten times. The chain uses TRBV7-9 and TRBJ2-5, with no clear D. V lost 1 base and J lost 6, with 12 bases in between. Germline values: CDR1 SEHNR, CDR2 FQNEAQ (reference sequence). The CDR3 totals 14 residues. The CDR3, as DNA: TGTGCCAGCAGCTTAGATGCCGGCTCCAAGACCCAGTACTTC. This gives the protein CASSLDAGSKTQYF.

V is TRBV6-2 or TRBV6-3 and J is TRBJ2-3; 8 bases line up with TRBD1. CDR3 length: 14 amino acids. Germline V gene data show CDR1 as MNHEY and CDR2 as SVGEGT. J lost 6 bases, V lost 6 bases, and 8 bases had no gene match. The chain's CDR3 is CASSPLRQGDTQYF. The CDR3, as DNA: TGTGCCAGCAGCCCCCTGAGACAGGGGGATACGCAGTATTTT.

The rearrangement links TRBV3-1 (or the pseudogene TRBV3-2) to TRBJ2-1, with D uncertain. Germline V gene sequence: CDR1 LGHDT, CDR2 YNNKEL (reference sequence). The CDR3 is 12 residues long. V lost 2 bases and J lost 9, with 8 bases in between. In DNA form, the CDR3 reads TGTGCCAGCAGCCAAAGAGCGCGTGAGCAGTTCTTC. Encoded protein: CASSQRAREQFF.

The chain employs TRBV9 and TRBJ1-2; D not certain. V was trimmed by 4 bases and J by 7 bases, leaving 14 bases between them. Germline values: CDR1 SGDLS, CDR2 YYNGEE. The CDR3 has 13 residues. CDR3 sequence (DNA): TGTGCCAGCAGCACGGGCAGTGGTCGTGGCTACACCTTC. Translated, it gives CASSTGSGRGYTF.

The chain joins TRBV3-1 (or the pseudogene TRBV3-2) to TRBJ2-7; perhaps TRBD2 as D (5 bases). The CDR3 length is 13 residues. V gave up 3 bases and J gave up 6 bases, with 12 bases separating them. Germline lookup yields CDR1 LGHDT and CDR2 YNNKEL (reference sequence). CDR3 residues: CASSQVAAGEQYF. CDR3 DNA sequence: TGTGCCAGCAGCCAGGTTGCTGCGGGCGAGCAGTACTTC.

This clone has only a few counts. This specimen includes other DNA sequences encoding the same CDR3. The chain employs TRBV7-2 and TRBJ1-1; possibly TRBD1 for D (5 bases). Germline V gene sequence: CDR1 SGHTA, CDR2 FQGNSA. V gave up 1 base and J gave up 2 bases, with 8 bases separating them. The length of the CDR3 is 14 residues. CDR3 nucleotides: TGTGCCAGCAGCTTAGACAGGCTAAACACTGAAGCTTTCTTT. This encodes CASSLDRLNTEAFF.

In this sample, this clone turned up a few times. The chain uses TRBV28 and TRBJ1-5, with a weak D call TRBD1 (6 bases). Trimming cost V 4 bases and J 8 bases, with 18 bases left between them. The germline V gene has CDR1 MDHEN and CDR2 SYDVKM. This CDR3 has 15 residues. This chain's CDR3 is CASSSQGPPGEPQHF. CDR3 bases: TGTGCCAGCAGTTCGCAGGGGCCCCCAGGGGAGCCCCAGCATTTT.

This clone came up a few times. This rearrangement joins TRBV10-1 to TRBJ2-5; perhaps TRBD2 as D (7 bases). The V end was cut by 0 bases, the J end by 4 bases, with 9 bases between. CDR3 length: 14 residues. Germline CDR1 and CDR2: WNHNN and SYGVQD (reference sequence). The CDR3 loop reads CASSESGGPETQYF. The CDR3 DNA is TGCGCCAGCAGTGAGTCCGGGGGGCCAGAGACCCAGTACTTC.

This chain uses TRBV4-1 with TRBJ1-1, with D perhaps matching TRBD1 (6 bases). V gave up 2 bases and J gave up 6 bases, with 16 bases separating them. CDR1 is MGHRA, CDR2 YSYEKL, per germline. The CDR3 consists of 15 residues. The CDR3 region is CASSQNTGRIAEAFF. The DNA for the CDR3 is TGCGCCAGCAGCCAAAATACAGGGAGGATCGCTGAAGCTTTCTTT.

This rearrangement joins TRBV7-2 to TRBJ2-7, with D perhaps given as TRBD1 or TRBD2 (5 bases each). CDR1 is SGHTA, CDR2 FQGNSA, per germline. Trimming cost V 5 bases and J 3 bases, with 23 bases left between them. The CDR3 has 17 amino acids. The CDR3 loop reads CASSPWTPSLTNYEQYF. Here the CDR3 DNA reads TGTGCCAGCAGCCCGTGGACACCTAGCTTAACGAACTACGAGCAGTACTTC.

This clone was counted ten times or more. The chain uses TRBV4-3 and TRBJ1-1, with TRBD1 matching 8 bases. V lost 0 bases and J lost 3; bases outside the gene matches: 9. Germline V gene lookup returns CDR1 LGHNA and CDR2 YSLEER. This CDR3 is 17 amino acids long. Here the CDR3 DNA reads TGCGCCAGCAGCCAAGATGTGTCAGGGGGCTGGGACACTGAAGCTTTCTTT. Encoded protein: CASSQDVSGGWDTEAFF.

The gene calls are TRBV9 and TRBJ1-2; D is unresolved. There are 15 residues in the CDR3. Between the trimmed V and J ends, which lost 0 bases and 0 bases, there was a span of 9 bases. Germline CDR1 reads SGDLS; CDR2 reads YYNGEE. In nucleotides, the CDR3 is TGTGCCAGCAGCGTAGTTTCAACAGCTAACTATGGCTACACCTTC. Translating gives CASSVVSTANYGYTF.

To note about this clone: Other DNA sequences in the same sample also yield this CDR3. CDR3: CASSQGGGTYEQYF. DNA of the CDR3: TGTGCCAGCAGCCAAGGAGGAGGTACCTACGAGCAGTACTTC. The V and J genes are TRBV3-1 (or the pseudogene TRBV3-2) and TRBJ2-7, with D maybe TRBD2 (5 bases). Trimming removed 1 base at V and 2 bases at J, with 9 bases between. Germline loops: CDR1 LGHDT, CDR2 YNNKEL (reference sequence). The CDR3 spans 14 residues.

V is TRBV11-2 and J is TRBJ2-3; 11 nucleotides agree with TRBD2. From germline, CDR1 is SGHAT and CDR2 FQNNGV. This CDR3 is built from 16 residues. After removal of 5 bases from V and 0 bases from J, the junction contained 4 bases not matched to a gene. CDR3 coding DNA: TGTGCCAGCAGCATTACTAGCGGGAGAAGCACAGATACGCAGTATTTT. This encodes CASSITSGRSTDTQYF.

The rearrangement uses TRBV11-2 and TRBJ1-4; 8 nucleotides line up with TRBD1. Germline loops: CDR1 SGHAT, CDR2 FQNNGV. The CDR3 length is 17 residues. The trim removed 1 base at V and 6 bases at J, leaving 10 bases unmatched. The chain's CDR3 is CASSLAPWTGRYEKLFF. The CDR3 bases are TGTGCCAGCAGCTTAGCCCCGTGGACAGGGCGGTATGAAAAACTGTTTTTT. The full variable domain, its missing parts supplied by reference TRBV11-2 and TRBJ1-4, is EAGVAQSPRYKIIEKRQSVAFWCNPISGHATLYWYQQILGQGPKLLIQFQNNGVVDDSQLPKDRFSAERLKGVDSTLKIQPAKLEDSAVYLCASSLAPWTGRYEKLFFGSGTQLSVL.

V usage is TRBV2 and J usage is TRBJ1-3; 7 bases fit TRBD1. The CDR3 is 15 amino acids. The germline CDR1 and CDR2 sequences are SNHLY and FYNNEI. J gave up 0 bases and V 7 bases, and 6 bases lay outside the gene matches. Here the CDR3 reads CASKLSGGSGNTIYF. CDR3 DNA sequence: TGTGCCAGCAAATTATCAGGGGGCTCTGGAAACACCATATATTTT.

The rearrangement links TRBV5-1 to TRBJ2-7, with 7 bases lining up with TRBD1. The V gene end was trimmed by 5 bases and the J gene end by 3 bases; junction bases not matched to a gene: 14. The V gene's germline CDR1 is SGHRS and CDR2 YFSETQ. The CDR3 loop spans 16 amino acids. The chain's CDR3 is CASRYGQEPRSYEQYF. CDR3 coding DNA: TGCGCCAGCAGATACGGACAGGAGCCACGGAGCTACGAGCAGTACTTC. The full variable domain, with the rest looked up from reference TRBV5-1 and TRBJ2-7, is KAGVTQTPRYLIKTRGQQVTLSCSPISGHRSVSWYQQTPGQGLQFLFEYFSETQRNKGNFPGRFSGRQFSNSRSEMNVSTLELGDSALYLCASRYGQEPRSYEQYFGPGTRLTVT.

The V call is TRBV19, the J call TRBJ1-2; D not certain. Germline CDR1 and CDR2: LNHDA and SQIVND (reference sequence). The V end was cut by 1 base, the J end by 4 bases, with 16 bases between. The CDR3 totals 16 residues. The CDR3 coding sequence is TGTGCCAGTAGTATAGTAGGAGGCAGTCGTGGCTATGGCTACACCTTC. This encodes CASSIVGGSRGYGYTF. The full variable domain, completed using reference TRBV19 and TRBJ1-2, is DGGITQSPKYLFRKEGQNVTLSCEQNLNHDAMYWYRQDPGQGLRLIYYSQIVNDFQKGDIAEGYSVSREKKESFPLTVTSAQKNPTAFYLCASSIVGGSRGYGYTFGSGTRLTVV.

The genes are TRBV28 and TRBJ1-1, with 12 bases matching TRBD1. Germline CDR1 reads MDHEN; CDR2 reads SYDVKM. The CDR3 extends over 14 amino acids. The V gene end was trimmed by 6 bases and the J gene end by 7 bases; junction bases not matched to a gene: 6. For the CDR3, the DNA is TGTGCCAGCAGCTGGGGACAGGGGGCGGGTGAAGCTTTCTTT. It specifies CASSWGQGAGEAFF. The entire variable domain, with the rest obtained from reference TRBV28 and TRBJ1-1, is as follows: DVKVTQSSRYLVKRTGEKVFLECVQDMDHENMFWYRQDPGLGLRLIYFSYDVKMKEKGDIPEGYSVSREKKERFSLILESASTNQTSMYLCASSWGQGAGEAFFGQGTRLTVV.

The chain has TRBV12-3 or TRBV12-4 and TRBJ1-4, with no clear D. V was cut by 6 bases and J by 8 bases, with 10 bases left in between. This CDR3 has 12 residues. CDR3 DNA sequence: TGTGCCAGCAGCCTTCAAAGGGAAAAACTGTTTTTT. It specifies CASSLQREKLFF.

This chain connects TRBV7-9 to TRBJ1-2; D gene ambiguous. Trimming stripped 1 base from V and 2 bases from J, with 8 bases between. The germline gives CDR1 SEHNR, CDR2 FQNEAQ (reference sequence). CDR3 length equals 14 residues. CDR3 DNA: TGTGCCAGCAGCTTAGAGGCGGTAAACTATGGCTACACCTTC. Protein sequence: CASSLEAVNYGYTF.

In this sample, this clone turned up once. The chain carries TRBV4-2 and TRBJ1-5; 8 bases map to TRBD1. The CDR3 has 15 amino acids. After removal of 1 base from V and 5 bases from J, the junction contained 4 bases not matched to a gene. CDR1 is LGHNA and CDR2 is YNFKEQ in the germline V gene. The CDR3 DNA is TGTGCCAGCAGCCAAGTAAACAGGGGGGATCAGCCCCAGCATTTT. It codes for CASSQVNRGDQPQHF.